Given below is one T cell receptor beta chain in context. The antigen remains unidentified. The V gene lost 10 bases and the J gene lost 4 bases, with 16 bases spanning the gap. Germline-derived CDR1 and CDR2 are ENHRY and SYGVKD. CDR3 size: 13 residues. These data are taken from a study of cytomegalovirus exposure and HLA in healthy donors. Across the study: Genotyping showed roughly 76% of approximately 430 donors falling in the Caucasian-associated ancestry cluster. Overall study results and limits: It is likely that the observed cluster of highly shared sequence variants was a sequencing artifact. The study designated over 150 TCR beta chains cytomegalovirus-associated. Analysis performed later found 16,951 TCR beta sequences associated with HLA alleles at 0.05 false discovery rate.

The PCR ran on 60 Vbeta and 13 Jbeta primers. TCRdb's copy holds only in-frame clones and misses some; the assay was immunoSEQ multiplex PCR. The table includes approximately 190,000 clones, roughly 80% detected once. The genes are TRBV10-3 and TRBJ1-2; D is unresolved. Material: PBMCs. The sequence came from a woman aged 45-65 years in good health and CMV-seropositive. The CDR3 coding sequence is TGTGCCACTGGACTAGGAGTGTCCTATGGCTACACCTTC. It specifies CATGLGVSYGYTF.